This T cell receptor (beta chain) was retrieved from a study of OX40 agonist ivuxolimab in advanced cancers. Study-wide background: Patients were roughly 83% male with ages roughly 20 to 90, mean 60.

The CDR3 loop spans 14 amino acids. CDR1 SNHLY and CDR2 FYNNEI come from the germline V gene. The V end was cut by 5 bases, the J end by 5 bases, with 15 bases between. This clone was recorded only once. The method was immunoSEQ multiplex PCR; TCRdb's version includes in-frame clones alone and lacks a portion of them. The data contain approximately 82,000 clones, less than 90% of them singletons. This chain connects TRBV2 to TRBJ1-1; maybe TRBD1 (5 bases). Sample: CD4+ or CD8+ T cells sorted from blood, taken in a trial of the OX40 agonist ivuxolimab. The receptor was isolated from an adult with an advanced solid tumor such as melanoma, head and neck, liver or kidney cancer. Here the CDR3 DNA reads TGTGCCAGCAGTCCTTTGGGGCTTGCGACTGAAGCTTTCTTT. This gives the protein CASSPLGLATEAFF.